The clone carrying this T cell receptor (beta chain) was detected once. Time point: blood 4 weeks post-SBRT, at nephrectomy. Regarding treatment: 15 Gy SBRT to primary tumor, nephrectomy 4 weeks later. The data are from a study of radiation and T cells in renal cell carcinoma. Data came from immunoSEQ multiplex PCR; TCRdb stores just in-frame clones and leaves some out. The profile shows over 60,000 clones, roughly 80% of them singletons. Germline trimming cut 4 bases from V and 6 bases from J; bases unmatched to any gene: 3. The CDR3 length is 13 residues. Germline values: CDR1 MNHEY, CDR2 SVGAGI. The sequencing used blood, collected from a patient whose treatment included radiotherapy and nephrectomy. This rearrangement joins TRBV6-5 to TRBJ2-7; 10 bases fit TRBD1. This TCR was recovered from a woman aged 60-75 years with renal cell carcinoma. CDR3 DNA: TGTGCCAGCAGTTCGACAGGGGGCTTCGAGCAGTACTTC. This sequence encodes CASSSTGGFEQYF.